The present TCR beta chain was sequenced within a study of blood T cell repertoires in COVID-19. Those who participated ranged in age from about 18 to 89 years and resided in about two dozen US areas. CDR1 is MNHEY and CDR2 is SMNVEV in the germline V gene (reference sequence). The CDR3 consists of 14 residues. Trimming removed 0 bases at V and 5 bases at J, with 10 bases between. Clones were read by immunoSEQ multiplex PCR, and TCRdb kept only the in-frame ones, dropping some. This sample yields about 220,000 clones, of which roughly nine tenths are seen a single time; about 3.3% belongs to the top ten. A word on this clone: At the DNA level, this CDR3 is encoded by other sequences in the same sample as well.

The rearrangement uses TRBV27 and TRBJ1-1; no firm D call. The receptor was derived from a young woman in a cohort exposed to, infected with or recovered from COVID-19 (not recorded which). Material: PBMCs or T cells enriched from blood (not recorded which). The CDR3 region is CASSLSSGRTEAFF. In DNA form, the CDR3 reads TGTGCCAGCAGTTTATCAAGTGGGAGGACTGAAGCTTTCTTT.